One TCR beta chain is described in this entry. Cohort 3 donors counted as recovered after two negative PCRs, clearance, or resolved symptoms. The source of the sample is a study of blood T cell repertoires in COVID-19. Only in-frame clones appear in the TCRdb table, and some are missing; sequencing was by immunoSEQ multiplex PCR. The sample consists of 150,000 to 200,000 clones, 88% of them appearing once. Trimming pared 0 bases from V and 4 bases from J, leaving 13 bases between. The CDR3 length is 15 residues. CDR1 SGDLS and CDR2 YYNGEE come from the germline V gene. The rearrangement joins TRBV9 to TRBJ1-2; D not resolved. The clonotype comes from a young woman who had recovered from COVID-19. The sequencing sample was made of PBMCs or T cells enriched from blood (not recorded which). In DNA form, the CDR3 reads TGTGCCAGCAGCGTAGGGGAGGGTGGGAGCTATGGCTACACCTTC. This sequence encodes CASSVGEGGSYGYTF.